The 24 T cell receptor beta chains in this list originate from one sample, sequenced in a study of tumor-infiltrating lymphocytes in localized non-small cell lung cancer. The repertoire was sequenced with immunoSEQ multiplex PCR; TCRdb's copy has only in-frame clones and lacks some. The sample includes 3,000 to 4,000 clones, over 50% seen only once; the top ten take roughly 15%. The sample was uninvolved lung tissue not adjacent to the tumor. These receptors originate from a human donor with non-small cell lung cancer.

CDR3 DNA: TGTGCCAGCAGCCTCGGACAGGTCTCCTACGAGCAGTACTTC. Its translation is CASSLGQVSYEQYF. The chain combines TRBV7-9 with TRBJ2-7; 7 bases map to TRBD1. V lost 5 bases to trimming and J lost 0 bases; unmatched junction nucleotides: 4. The CDR3 runs 14 residues. The germline gives CDR1 SEHNR, CDR2 FQNEAQ (reference sequence).

This clone occurred a few times. The V gene is TRBV6-5, the J gene TRBJ1-2, with D unresolved. There are 13 residues in the CDR3. Germline V gene data show CDR1 as MNHEY and CDR2 as SVGAGI. V was trimmed by 5 bases and J by 7 bases, leaving 14 bases between them. The DNA for the CDR3 is TGTGCCAGCAGTCCTGATAGAGTGGGTGGCTACACCTTC. It specifies CASSPDRVGGYTF.

This chain joins TRBV19 and TRBJ1-2; TRBD1 is a possible D gene (6 bases). Looked up from germline, CDR1 is LNHDA and CDR2 is SQIVND (reference sequence). V lost 5 bases to trimming and J lost 4 bases, with 17 bases between them. This CDR3 contains 15 residues. CDR3 nucleotide sequence: TGTGCCAGTAGTGTGGGGGCTATCGGAACCTATGGCTACACCTTC. It is translated as CASSVGAIGTYGYTF.

By frequency in the sample, this clone is large. The CDR3 nucleotides read TGTGCCAGCACCTTGACAGGTTATCGCACTGAAGCTTTCTTT. Amino acids: CASTLTGYRTEAFF. The chain joins TRBV6-5 to TRBJ1-1; D is possibly TRBD1 (6 bases). CDR1 is MNHEY and CDR2 is SVGAGI in the germline V gene. This CDR3 contains 14 residues. The V end was cut by 7 bases, the J end by 4 bases, with 16 bases between.

The chain recombines TRBV28 with TRBJ1-4, with D possibly TRBD1 on 6 matching bases. Germline CDR1 reads MDHEN; CDR2 reads SYDVKM. Trimming took 2 bases from V and 7 from J, leaving 14 bases between them. This CDR3 has 15 residues. CDR3: CASSLGLQGAEKLFF. The CDR3 nucleotides read TGTGCCAGCAGTTTAGGGCTACAGGGCGCTGAAAAACTGTTTTTT.

The chain uses TRBV10-3 and TRBJ2-1; 7 bases agree with TRBD2. From germline, CDR1 is ENHRY and CDR2 SYGVKD. The CDR3 is made up of 16 amino acids. V dropped 3 bases and J dropped 5; count of bases not matched to a gene: 10. CDR3 coding DNA: TGTGCCATCAGTGACAGACTAGCTCTCCCGGACAATGAGCAGTTCTTC. As protein: CAISDRLALPDNEQFF.

This clone occurred a few times. The rearrangement joins TRBV28 to TRBJ1-5; possibly TRBD1 for D (5 bases). CDR1 and CDR2 (germline): MDHEN, SYDVKM. V was cut by 7 bases and J by 0 bases, with 22 bases left in between. CDR3 length: 18 residues. The CDR3 DNA follows: TGTGCCAGCAACCAATGGCTGGCAGGGCGGAATAGCAATCAGCCCCAGCATTTT. Amino acids: CASNQWLAGRNSNQPQHF.

The gene calls are TRBV6-1 and TRBJ1-6; 9 nucleotides match TRBD1. Germline CDR1 MNHNS, CDR2 SASEGT. V trimming: 6 bases; J trimming: 5 bases; junction bases outside the gene matches: 5. CDR3 length equals 15 residues. The CDR3 region is CASRPGQGNNSPLHF. The CDR3 DNA reads as TGTGCCAGCAGACCCGGACAGGGGAATAATTCACCCCTCCACTTT.

The chain combines TRBV5-6 with TRBJ2-7; 11 bases are shared with TRBD2. The CDR3 sequence is 19 residues long. Per the germline V gene, CDR1 is SGHDT and CDR2 is YYEEEE. V shed 4 bases, J shed 0 bases, and the junction held 15 bases outside the gene matches. CDR3 DNA sequence: TGTGCCAGCAGCCCGAGGTCTAGCGGGAGGTCGGGAAGCTCCTACGAGCAGTACTTC. Its protein is CASSPRSSGRSGSSYEQYF.

V usage is TRBV28 and J usage is TRBJ1-4, with TRBD1 as a possible D gene (5 bases). Germline V gene data show CDR1 as MDHEN and CDR2 as SYDVKM. V gave up 2 bases and J gave up 6 bases, with 10 bases separating them. The CDR3 is 14 amino acids. In DNA form, the CDR3 reads TGTGCCAGCAGTTTAGGAGGGGCAGATGAAAAACTGTTTTTT. Residues: CASSLGGADEKLFF. The complete variable domain, with remaining parts taken from reference TRBV28 and TRBJ1-4, reads DVKVTQSSRYLVKRTGEKVFLECVQDMDHENMFWYRQDPGLGLRLIYFSYDVKMKEKGDIPEGYSVSREKKERFSLILESASTNQTSMYLCASSLGGADEKLFFGSGTQLSVL.

This clone was counted between two and nine times. This sequence joins TRBV10-1 and TRBJ1-1; 10 bases match TRBD1. Trimming at V came to 7 bases and at J to 5 bases, leaving 4 bases not matched to a gene. Germline-derived CDR1 and CDR2 are WNHNN and SYGVQD (reference sequence). CDR3 length equals 13 residues. The DNA of the CDR3 is TGCGCCAGCACCCGGACAGGGGGAACTGAAGCTTTCTTT. Protein sequence: CASTRTGGTEAFF.

This clone has more than one count but fewer than ten. The chain employs TRBV7-2 and TRBJ1-2; weak D call: TRBD1 (5 bases). The CDR3 runs to 15 residues. Between the trimmed V and J ends, which lost 3 bases and 2 bases, there was a span of 13 bases. Per the germline V gene, CDR1 is SGHTA and CDR2 is FQGNSA. In DNA, the CDR3 is TGTGCCAGCAGCTTCCCCGGGGGGGAAAACTATGGCTACACCTTC. This translates into CASSFPGGENYGYTF.

This clone was recorded a few times. V and J are TRBV6-5 and TRBJ1-4, with unresolved D. The CDR3 has 14 amino acids. In germline, CDR1 is MNHEY, CDR2 SVGAGI. Trimming removed 5 bases from V and 0 bases from J, with 7 bases in between. The CDR3 spells CASSIRATNEKLFF. The CDR3 DNA sequence: TGTGCCAGCAGTATTCGGGCAACTAATGAAAAACTGTTTTTT.

The sample holds a few counts of this clone. DNA for the CDR3: TGTGCCAGCAGCTTAGAGCGGGCGTCGAACACTGAAGCTTTCTTT. It codes for CASSLERASNTEAFF. The chain carries TRBV11-2 and TRBJ1-1; D uncertain. Per germline, CDR1 SGHAT and CDR2 FQNNGV. V gave up 0 bases and J gave up 1 base, with 9 bases separating them. This CDR3 region has 15 residues.

This clone appeared a few times. The chain has TRBV5-1 and TRBJ1-1; D remains ambiguous. Germline V gives CDR1 SGHRS, CDR2 YFSETQ. V lost 1 base, J lost 2 bases, and 6 bases lay in between. This CDR3 is 13 amino acids long. The CDR3: CASSLRPNTEAFF. DNA for the CDR3: TGCGCCAGCAGCTTGAGGCCCAACACTGAAGCTTTCTTT.

CDR3 loop: CASSLGGPAETQYF. CDR3 nucleotides: TGCGCCAGCAGCTTGGGAGGCCCCGCCGAGACCCAGTACTTC. This chain connects TRBV5-1 to TRBJ2-5; D is ambiguous. V lost 0 bases to trimming and J lost 5 bases, with 11 bases between them. Germline loops: CDR1 SGHRS, CDR2 YFSETQ. The CDR3 loop spans 14 amino acids. Together with reference TRBV5-1 and TRBJ2-5, the CDR3 gives the full variable domain: KAGVTQTPRYLIKTRGQQVTLSCSPISGHRSVSWYQQTPGQGLQFLFEYFSETQRNKGNFPGRFSGRQFSNSRSEMNVSTLELGDSALYLCASSLGGPAETQYFGPGTRLLVL.

In this sample, this clone turned up a few times. This chain links TRBV9 with TRBJ1-1; 7 bases line up with TRBD1. V lost 7 bases and J lost 4; bases outside the gene matches: 7. The germline gives CDR1 SGDLS, CDR2 YYNGEE. The CDR3 is 13 residues long. In DNA form, the CDR3 reads TGTGCCAGCTCCTCAAGACAGGGCACTGAAGCTTTCTTT. Protein sequence: CASSSRQGTEAFF.

The V call is TRBV7-9, the J call TRBJ2-5, with TRBD1 matching 12 bases. Germline V gene data show CDR1 as SEHNR and CDR2 as FQNEAQ (reference sequence). Trimming at V came to 7 bases and at J to 5 bases, leaving 14 bases not matched to a gene. There are 17 residues in the CDR3. The CDR3, as DNA: TGTGCCAGCAACTTCGTCCACGGGACAGGGGGCATTGAGACCCAGTACTTC. Its translation is CASNFVHGTGGIETQYF.

The chain recombines TRBV6-6 with TRBJ2-1; tentative D call: TRBD1 (5 bases). Between the trimmed V and J ends, which lost 5 bases and 0 bases, there was a span of 11 bases. Germline CDR1 MNHNY, CDR2 SVGAGI (reference sequence). CDR3 length: 15 residues. The CDR3 nucleotides are TGTGCCAGCAGTAAGGGGCCGAGCTCCTACAATGAGCAGTTCTTC. This gives the protein CASSKGPSSYNEQFF.

The CDR3, as DNA: TGTGCCAGCAGTGAAATCTCCCTAGCGGGAGCGGGCGGGGAGCTGTTTTTT. Translation: CASSEISLAGAGGELFF. This rearrangement joins TRBV2 to TRBJ2-2; 10 bases agree with TRBD2. The CDR3 covers 17 residues. Trimming cost V 2 bases and J 7 bases; bases outside gene matches: 10. CDR1 and CDR2 from the germline V gene are SNHLY and FYNNEI.

The rearrangement uses TRBV28 and TRBJ1-5; possible D gene TRBD1, 6 bases. Germline V CDR1 and CDR2: MDHEN, SYDVKM. This CDR3 is built from 12 residues. V was shortened by 7 bases and J by 9 bases, with 13 bases between the two germline ends. The CDR3: CASTNPRGPQHF. In DNA, the CDR3 is TGTGCCAGCACCAACCCCAGGGGGCCCCAGCATTTT.

This clone has only one observation. The chain couples TRBV11-2 to TRBJ1-6, with 8 positions matching TRBD1. Trimming cost V 6 bases and J 6 bases; bases outside gene matches: 1. The CDR3 runs 13 residues. Germline-derived CDR1 and CDR2 are SGHAT and FQNNGV. The CDR3 bases are TGTGCCAGCAGTGACAGGGGTAATTCACCCCTCCACTTT. It specifies CASSDRGNSPLHF.

This chain joins TRBV6-6 and TRBJ2-5; perhaps TRBD1 as D (5 bases). The germline V gene encodes CDR1 MNHNY and CDR2 SVGAGI (reference sequence). The CDR3 is 14 residues long. Between the trimmed V and J ends, which lost 6 bases and 7 bases, there was a span of 18 bases. CDR3 sequence: CASRQDPYLGTQYF. CDR3 nucleotides: TGTGCCAGCAGACAGGACCCCTATCTGGGGACCCAGTACTTC.

The chain employs TRBV9 and TRBJ2-1; D remains ambiguous. CDR3 length: 15 residues. Trimming removed 0 bases from V and 0 bases from J, with 7 bases in between. Germline V gene sequence: CDR1 SGDLS, CDR2 YYNGEE. DNA of the CDR3: TGTGCCAGCAGCGTAGGGCCGAGCTCCTACAATGAGCAGTTCTTC. Amino acid sequence: CASSVGPSSYNEQFF.